The next 17 T cell receptor beta chains were all read from a single sample in a study of shared clonotypes between healthy human individuals. Assay: immunoSEQ multiplex PCR; the TCRdb copy retains only in-frame clones and omits some. The table has some 2 million clones, approximately 95% seen once. Cells designated naive CD8 were CD45RO-negative and were positively selected for CCR7, with terminally differentiated effector memory CD45RA+ cells excluded. Sequencing was carried out using naive CD8+ T cells sorted from blood. Source of these receptors: a man younger than 35 in good health.

J is TRBJ2-7 and V is TRBV27; 8 bases are shared with TRBD1. The CDR3 loop spans 16 amino acids. The trim removed 0 bases at V and 3 bases at J, leaving 7 bases unmatched. Per germline, CDR1 MNHEY and CDR2 SMNVEV (reference sequence). The CDR3 DNA sequence: TGTGCCAGCAGTTTATCGGAGACAGGGGCGCTCTACGAGCAGTACTTC. It specifies CASSLSETGALYEQYF.

The chain employs TRBV27 and TRBJ2-1; 8 bases are shared with TRBD2. The CDR3 extends over 17 amino acids. V shed 5 bases, J shed 4 bases, and the junction held 13 bases outside the gene matches. Germline values: CDR1 MNHEY, CDR2 SMNVEV (reference sequence). The CDR3 loop reads CASSTGLWREDYNEQFF. CDR3 nucleotide sequence: TGTGCCAGCAGTACTGGTCTTTGGCGGGAGGATTACAATGAGCAGTTCTTC.

Details on this clone: At the DNA level, this CDR3 is encoded by other sequences in the same sample as well. J is TRBJ2-7 and V is TRBV19; TRBD1 aligns across 9 bases. The J segment lost 2 bases and the V segment lost 5 bases, leaving 4 bases of the junction unmatched. The germline V gene has CDR1 LNHDA and CDR2 SQIVND (reference sequence). This CDR3 is built from 14 residues. In nucleotides, the CDR3 is TGTGCCAGTAGTTCGGGACAGGGAGCCTACGAGCAGTACTTC. Translation: CASSSGQGAYEQYF.

The chain is built from TRBV28 and TRBJ1-2; D unresolved. V was cut by 6 bases and J by 2 bases, with 16 bases left in between. The CDR3 sequence is 15 residues long. The germline CDR1 and CDR2 sequences are MDHEN and SYDVKM. The CDR3 is CASSTWWEENYGYTF. Written as DNA, the CDR3 is TGTGCCAGCAGCACCTGGTGGGAGGAGAACTATGGCTACACCTTC.

The chain carries TRBV9 and TRBJ2-2; 9 bases align to TRBD1. V dropped 0 bases and J dropped 5; count of bases not matched to a gene: 5. The CDR3 runs to 16 residues. Germline lookup yields CDR1 SGDLS and CDR2 YYNGEE. The CDR3 nucleotides are TGTGCCAGCAGCGTAGCGGGGACAGGGCTTACCGGGGAGCTGTTTTTT. Its translation: CASSVAGTGLTGELFF.

The CDR3 DNA is TGTGCCAGCAGCTCGGGTCTGTCGGAGCAGTACTTC. It specifies CASSSGLSEQYF. This sequence joins TRBV7-9 and TRBJ2-7; unclear D gene. CDR3 length equals 12 residues. The germline V and J ends were trimmed by 4 bases and 7 bases, with 11 bases remaining between them. Germline CDR1 is SEHNR and CDR2 is FQNEAQ (reference sequence).

The chain links TRBV4-3 to TRBJ2-1; the match to TRBD2 covers 10 bases. CDR1 and CDR2 (germline): LGHNA, YSLEER. The CDR3 is 17 residues long. After removal of 1 base from V and 2 bases from J, the junction contained 5 bases not matched to a gene. The DNA of the CDR3 is TGCGCCAGCAGCCAAGTGGGACTAGCGAACCCCTACAATGAGCAGTTCTTC. Its translation is CASSQVGLANPYNEQFF.

This chain joins TRBV28 and TRBJ2-3; the match to TRBD2 covers 9 bases. Per the germline V gene, CDR1 is MDHEN and CDR2 is SYDVKM. This CDR3 is 12 amino acids long. The trim removed 9 bases at V and 6 bases at J, leaving 4 bases unmatched. CDR3 sequence reads: CASKSGGDTQYF. DNA of the CDR3: TGTGCCAGTAAAAGCGGGGGGGATACGCAGTATTTT.

This sequence joins TRBV19 and TRBJ1-2; D is uncertain. Trimming cost V 0 bases and J 3 bases, with 11 bases left between them. Germline-derived CDR1 and CDR2 are LNHDA and SQIVND (reference sequence). The CDR3 sequence is 15 residues long. CDR3 sequence reads: CASSIDPYMDYGYTF. The CDR3 nucleotides are TGTGCCAGTAGTATAGATCCGTATATGGACTATGGCTACACCTTC.

This clone was recorded only once. The chain couples TRBV9 to TRBJ2-3; 10 bases are a match to TRBD2. The germline V gene encodes CDR1 SGDLS and CDR2 YYNGEE. Trimming cost V 1 base and J 6 bases; bases outside gene matches: 2. The CDR3 is made up of 14 amino acids. The CDR3 loop is CASSVLAGGDTQYF. The CDR3 coding sequence is TGTGCCAGCAGCGTATTAGCGGGGGGCGATACGCAGTATTTT.

The chain carries TRBV7-6 and TRBJ2-7; TRBD1 matches at 7 bases. Germline loops: CDR1 SGHVS, CDR2 FNYEAQ. Germline trimming cut 4 bases from V and 0 bases from J; bases unmatched to any gene: 6. The CDR3 extends over 15 amino acids. CDR3 coding DNA: TGTGCCAGCAGCTCTGGGACAGATTTCTCCTACGAGCAGTACTTC. Translating it yields CASSSGTDFSYEQYF.

V and J are TRBV7-9 and TRBJ2-7; 9 bases align to TRBD1. Germline CDR1 reads SEHNR; CDR2 reads FQNEAQ (reference sequence). The CDR3 extends over 16 amino acids. Trimming removed 5 bases from V and 3 bases from J; junction bases left unmatched: 11. The CDR3 sequence is CASSHPRDRAGYEQYF. The CDR3 coding sequence is TGTGCCAGCAGCCACCCTCGGGACAGGGCTGGCTACGAGCAGTACTTC.

The chain carries TRBV5-6 and TRBJ2-4; D may be TRBD2 (7 bases). Germline V gives CDR1 SGHDT, CDR2 YYEEEE. V was clipped by 7 bases and J by 8 bases, with 13 bases between them. CDR3 length: 12 amino acids. The CDR3, as DNA: TGTGCCAGCGGAAGGGGGGGACACATTCAGTACTTC. This gives the protein CASGRGGHIQYF.

This clone showed up just a few times. Other DNA sequences within the sample encode an identical CDR3. The chain employs TRBV7-9 and TRBJ2-7; D not resolved. The V end was cut by 1 base, the J end by 3 bases, with 4 bases between. This CDR3 contains 12 residues. CDR1 is SEHNR, CDR2 FQNEAQ, per germline (reference sequence). In nucleotides, the CDR3 is TGTGCCAGCAGCTTAGGTGTCTACGAGCAGTACTTC. This translates into CASSLGVYEQYF.

Remarks on this clone: The same CDR3 arises from other DNA sequences in this sample as well. V usage is TRBV30 and J usage is TRBJ1-4, with D perhaps TRBD1 (5 bases). The CDR3 length is 14 residues. The ends were cut back, 0 bases at V and 2 bases at J, with 7 bases in the middle. Germline CDR1 GTSNPN, CDR2 SVGIG (reference sequence). DNA of the CDR3: TGTGCCTGGAGTGTGTGGGGGACTAATGAAAAACTGTTTTTT. It yields the protein CAWSVWGTNEKLFF.

Comment on this clone: The sample holds other DNA sequences that translate to the same CDR3. The chain combines TRBV7-2 with TRBJ2-3; D is unresolved. The CDR3 has 15 amino acids. V dropped 5 bases and J dropped 1 base, with 13 bases sitting between them. The germline gives CDR1 SGHTA, CDR2 FQGNSA. The CDR3 loop reads CASSPGWTRTDTQYF. The CDR3 DNA sequence: TGTGCCAGCAGCCCTGGGTGGACCCGCACAGATACGCAGTATTTT.

This chain links TRBV2 with TRBJ2-3; no definite D call. The CDR3 is 10 amino acids. The ends were cut back, 10 bases at V and 5 bases at J, with 7 bases in the middle. CDR1 and CDR2 (germline): SNHLY, FYNNEI. Here the CDR3 DNA reads TGTGCCACTTCGGTAGATACGCAGTATTTT. Amino acids: CATSVDTQYF.